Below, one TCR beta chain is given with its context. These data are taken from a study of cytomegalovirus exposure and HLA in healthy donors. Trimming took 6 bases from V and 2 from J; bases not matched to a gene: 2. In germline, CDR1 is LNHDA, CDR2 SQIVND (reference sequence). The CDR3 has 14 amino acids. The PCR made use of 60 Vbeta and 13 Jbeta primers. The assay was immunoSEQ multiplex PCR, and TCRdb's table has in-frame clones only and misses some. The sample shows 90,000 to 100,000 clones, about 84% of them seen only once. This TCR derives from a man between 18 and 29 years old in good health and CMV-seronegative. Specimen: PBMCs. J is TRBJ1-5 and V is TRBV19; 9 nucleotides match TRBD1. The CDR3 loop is CASRGQGGNQPQHF. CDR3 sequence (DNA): TGTGCCAGTAGGGGACAGGGCGGCAATCAGCCCCAGCATTTT.